This TCR beta chain is drawn from a study of patients and donors after allogeneic stem cell transplantation. TCRdb ran MiXCR on the RT-PCR reads and lists one entry per CDR3 protein. Here the sample spans more than 150,000 distinct CDR3 sequences, around two fifths being singletons. Germline-derived CDR1 and CDR2 are LNHNV and YYDKDF (reference sequence). V lost 7 bases to trimming and J lost 1 base; unmatched junction nucleotides: 3. There are 13 residues in the CDR3. The V gene is TRBV15, the J gene TRBJ1-1; 7 nucleotides match TRBD1. The clonotype originates from a human donor who was either an allogeneic HSCT recipient or a stem cell or donor lymphocyte infusion donor (not recorded which). It is not recorded whose cells these are; they may come from a transplant donor. Sequencing was carried out using blood, either unsorted or a sorted T cell fraction (not recorded which). This CDR3 reads CATKDRSNTEAFF. Here the CDR3 DNA reads TGTGCCACCAAGGACAGGTCGAACACTGAAGCTTTCTTT.